One and the same sample provided the 20 T cell receptor beta chains below, sequenced in a study of T cell responses to AZD1222 COVID-19 vaccine. Assay: immunoSEQ multiplex PCR; the TCRdb copy retains only in-frame clones and omits some. Here the sample spans fewer than 150,000 clones, more than 70% being singletons. Specimen: peripheral blood, collected 28 days after the second AZD1222 dose. These receptors were obtained from an adult who received the AZD1222 COVID-19 vaccine.

The chain combines TRBV6-5 with TRBJ2-1, with D possibly TRBD2 on 5 matching bases. The CDR3 totals 14 residues. Trimming took off 4 bases at V and 9 bases at J, with 16 bases between the two ends. Germline V gene sequence: CDR1 MNHEY, CDR2 SVGAGI. The CDR3 loop reads CASSLNWERGEQFF. The DNA for the CDR3 is TGTGCCAGCAGTTTAAACTGGGAGAGAGGTGAGCAGTTCTTC.

A single count supports this clone. The chain joins TRBV11-2 to TRBJ1-1; D is uncertain. The V gene lost 2 bases and the J gene lost 1 base, with 5 bases spanning the gap. This CDR3 is built from 13 residues. CDR1 is SGHAT and CDR2 is FQNNGV in the germline V gene. CDR3 nucleotides: TGTGCCAGCAGCTTAACAGAGAACACTGAAGCTTTCTTT. This codes for CASSLTENTEAFF.

The J gene is TRBJ1-2, the V gene TRBV14, with D possibly TRBD1 on 6 matching bases. This CDR3 is built from 14 residues. The germline gives CDR1 SGHDN, CDR2 FVKESK. Trimming removed 6 bases from V and 3 bases from J, with 14 bases in between. The CDR3 loop reads CASSRTAGYYGYTF. The CDR3, as DNA: TGTGCCAGCAGTCGGACAGCGGGGTACTATGGCTACACCTTC.

The rearrangement uses TRBV4-3 and TRBJ2-1; D is perhaps TRBD1 or TRBD2 (5 bases each). Germline V gene data show CDR1 as LGHNA and CDR2 as YSLEER. The CDR3 runs 14 residues. Between the trimmed V and J ends, which lost 3 bases and 5 bases, there was a span of 11 bases. CDR3 sequence: CASSQGVVHNEQFF. The CDR3 nucleotides read TGCGCCAGCAGCCAGGGGGTGGTCCACAATGAGCAGTTCTTC.

The chain recombines TRBV18 with TRBJ1-2; a possible D gene is TRBD1 (6 bases). The CDR3 consists of 14 residues. Trimming removed 1 base from V and 6 bases from J, with 12 bases in between. The V gene's germline CDR1 is KGHSH and CDR2 LQKENI. CDR3 loop: CASSPRTGIHGYTF. CDR3 coding DNA: TGTGCCAGCTCACCACGTACAGGGATCCATGGCTACACCTTC.

Written as DNA, the CDR3 is TGTGCCAGCAGAGCTGACAGCTATAACACTGAAGCTTTCTTT. Encoded protein: CASRADSYNTEAFF. The chain joins TRBV2 to TRBJ1-1; D may be TRBD1 (5 bases). The V gene lost 6 bases and the J gene lost 2 bases, with 13 bases spanning the gap. The CDR3 extends over 14 amino acids. CDR1 is SNHLY, CDR2 FYNNEI, per germline.

The sample holds a few counts of this clone. The rearrangement uses TRBV9 and TRBJ1-2; 9 bases line up with TRBD1. Germline CDR1 is SGDLS and CDR2 is YYNGEE. The CDR3 has 17 amino acids. The V segment lost 5 bases and the J segment 0 bases; nucleotides outside the gene matches: 11. The CDR3 DNA reads as TGTGCCAGCAGTGAAACGACAGGGGGGAATTCTAACTATGGCTACACCTTC. This sequence encodes CASSETTGGNSNYGYTF. Full variable domain (outside the CDR3, taken from reference TRBV9 and TRBJ1-2): DSGVTQTPKHLITATGQRVTLRCSPRSGDLSVYWYQQSLDQGLQFLIQYYNGEERAKGNILERFSAQQFPDLHSELNLSSLELGDSALYFCASSETTGGNSNYGYTFGSGTRLTVV.

J is TRBJ1-2 and V is TRBV24-1, with a tentative D call TRBD1 (5 bases). The CDR3 is 14 amino acids. CDR1 and CDR2 from the germline V gene are KGHDR and SFDVKD. V was clipped by 0 bases and J by 6 bases, with 10 bases between them. The CDR3 spells CATSDLNRRDGYTF. For the CDR3, the DNA is TGTGCCACCAGTGATTTGAACAGGAGAGATGGCTACACCTTC.

The rearrangement joins TRBV20-1 to TRBJ2-1; a possible D gene is TRBD1 (5 bases). CDR1 is DFQATT and CDR2 is SNEGSKA in the germline V gene (reference sequence). Trimming removed 7 bases from V and 5 bases from J, with 9 bases in between. There are 11 residues in the CDR3. The CDR3 sequence: CSGGADNEQFF. In DNA form, the CDR3 reads TGCAGTGGTGGGGCAGACAATGAGCAGTTCTTC.

J is TRBJ1-5 and V is TRBV19; D perhaps matches TRBD1 (6 bases). Trimming left V 1 base short and J 3 bases short, with 10 bases between. Per the germline V gene, CDR1 is LNHDA and CDR2 is SQIVND (reference sequence). This CDR3 has 15 residues. CDR3 region: CASSIGGASNQPQHF. The CDR3, as DNA: TGTGCCAGTAGTATAGGGGGGGCTTCCAATCAGCCCCAGCATTTT.

The CDR3 region has the DNA TGTGCCAGCAGCGCAAACGGGGGCACTGAAGCTTTCTTT. It codes for CASSANGGTEAFF. This rearrangement joins TRBV7-3 to TRBJ1-1, with a tentative D call TRBD1 (5 bases). Trimming removed 5 bases from V and 4 bases from J, with 11 bases in between. From germline, CDR1 is SGHTA and CDR2 FQGTGA. The CDR3 runs 13 residues.

J is TRBJ2-7 and V is TRBV7-9, with TRBD1 as a possible D gene (5 bases). CDR1 is SEHNR and CDR2 is FQNEAQ in the germline V gene (reference sequence). The CDR3 is 14 amino acids. The ends were cut back, 0 bases at V and 5 bases at J, with 11 bases in the middle. This CDR3 is CASSLALGVDEQYF. The CDR3 bases are TGTGCCAGCAGCTTAGCTTTAGGGGTTGACGAGCAGTACTTC.

The rearrangement links TRBV21-1 to TRBJ2-1; the table's TRBD2 call for D was not verified on the DNA. TRBV21-1 is a documented pseudogene. The CDR3 sequence is 18 residues long. The CDR3 coding sequence is TGTGCCAGCAGCAAAGCTCGGCTAGCGGGAGGCGGATACAATGAGCAGTTCTTC. Translation gives CASSKARLAGGGYNEQFF.

The V and J genes are TRBV11-2 and TRBJ1-3; D is unclear. CDR3 size: 17 residues. The V gene lost 6 bases and the J gene lost 3 bases, with 21 bases spanning the gap. Germline V gene sequence: CDR1 SGHAT, CDR2 FQNNGV. The DNA for the CDR3 is TGTGCCAGCAGATCGAATCTGGGTTTAGGTAGTGGAAACACCATATATTTT. Translating it yields CASRSNLGLGSGNTIYF.

The rearrangement links TRBV24-1 to TRBJ2-7, with 10 bases matching TRBD1. Germline CDR1 reads KGHDR; CDR2 reads SFDVKD. V trimming: 6 bases; J trimming: 0 bases; junction bases outside the gene matches: 4. The CDR3 runs to 15 residues. Here the CDR3 DNA reads TGTGCCACCAGTCCTGGACAGGGGGACTCCTACGAGCAGTACTTC. This codes for CATSPGQGDSYEQYF.

The sample holds one count of this clone. The chain uses TRBV28 and TRBJ1-6, with a tentative D call TRBD1 (6 bases). The V end lost 10 bases, the J end lost 9 bases, and 16 bases lay between the germline ends. The CDR3 sequence is 13 residues long. Per germline, CDR1 MDHEN and CDR2 SYDVKM. CDR3 sequence: CAIQGYRVSPLHF. Here the CDR3 DNA reads TGTGCCATCCAAGGATACAGGGTTTCACCCCTCCACTTT.

The rearrangement joins TRBV10-3 to TRBJ2-1; TRBD1 matches at 9 bases. J gave up 8 bases and V 6 bases, and 8 bases lay outside the gene matches. From germline, CDR1 is ENHRY and CDR2 SYGVKD. This CDR3 has 14 residues. CDR3 sequence reads: CAISWTGDSDEQFF. The CDR3 DNA is TGTGCCATCAGCTGGACAGGGGATAGCGATGAGCAGTTCTTC.

The rearrangement joins TRBV13 to TRBJ2-7, with 11 bases fitting TRBD1. The CDR3 covers 14 residues. In germline, CDR1 is PRHDT, CDR2 FYEKMQ (reference sequence). After removal of 6 bases from V and 2 bases from J, the junction contained 3 bases not matched to a gene. The CDR3 region has the DNA TGTGCCAGCAGGCGGACAGGGGGCCCCTACGAGCAGTACTTC. Its protein product is CASRRTGGPYEQYF.

This rearrangement joins TRBV11-2 to TRBJ1-1; the D is unclear. The CDR3 sequence is 17 residues long. CDR1 is SGHAT, CDR2 FQNNGV, per germline. The V gene lost 1 base and the J gene lost 2 bases, with 17 bases spanning the gap. CDR3 coding DNA: TGTGCCAGCAGCTTAGGTTGGCAGGTTGCTTCCAACACTGAAGCTTTCTTT. Protein: CASSLGWQVASNTEAFF.

The chain has TRBV11-2 and TRBJ1-1; unclear D gene. Germline V CDR1 and CDR2: SGHAT, FQNNGV. This CDR3 is 12 amino acids long. The germline V and J ends were trimmed by 0 bases and 7 bases, with 6 bases remaining between them. The CDR3 sequence is CASSLERVEAFF. CDR3 sequence (DNA): TGTGCCAGCAGCTTAGAGAGGGTTGAAGCTTTCTTT.